This T cell receptor (beta chain) was captured in a study of cytomegalovirus exposure and HLA in healthy donors. About the research overall: In an early release, HLA-typed donors contributed approximately 80 million unique TCR sequences.

Study-level results: Later findings reportedly placed an Asian-associated ancestry cluster below the approximately 670-donor mean for N-insertions. TCR association rates varied by HLA locus in a later analysis, with DRB1 highest and HLA-C lowest. Cytomegalovirus-associated TCR beta chains were listed, numbering roughly 150.

Turning to this clone: The antigen is unknown.

The CDR3 has 13 amino acids. Germline CDR1 reads MNHEY; CDR2 reads SVGAGI. V shed 9 bases and J shed 6 bases, with 15 bases lying between them. 60 Vbeta and 13 Jbeta primers were used in PCR. Profiling relied on immunoSEQ multiplex PCR, and the TCRdb table lists in-frame clones only, not all of them. Of approximately 190,000 clones in the sample, 82% were seen once. The chain links TRBV6-5 to TRBJ1-5; D is unclear. Sequencing was performed on PBMCs. This TCR was recovered from a woman under 30 in good health and CMV-seronegative. The chain's CDR3 is CASFPGPSQPQHF. As DNA, the CDR3 is TGTGCCAGTTTTCCGGGTCCAAGTCAGCCCCAGCATTTT.